The clone carrying this TCR beta chain was seen only a few times. Germline CDR1 is SGHRS and CDR2 is YFSETQ. V lost 4 bases and J 8 bases, leaving 16 bases between the germline ends. There are 14 residues in the CDR3. This sample was included in a study of blood T cell repertoires in COVID-19. About the study: Sites across the United States, Italy and Spain contributed samples from acute and convalescent COVID-19. In each case, the material was cDNA or gDNA derived from T cells, B-cell-depleted T cells, or PBMCs.

Authors' analysis steps: Amplification from reference gene primers served as the basis for estimated nucleated cell counts. Generated by immunoSEQ multiplex PCR, the TCRdb table keeps only in-frame clones and is missing some. The DNA gave D and trimming, while V, J and clone size come from that table. The sample lists approximately 99,000 clones; 79% were seen once. The TCR comes from an elderly woman with active or convalescent COVID-19. The sample comprised peripheral blood. V gene TRBV5-1 combines with J gene TRBJ2-1; D might be TRBD1 (6 bases). CDR3: CASSTRQATDEQFF. Here the CDR3 DNA reads TGCGCCAGCAGCACGCGACAGGCTACAGATGAGCAGTTCTTC.